The 27 T cell receptor beta chains presented below share a single source sample, sequenced in a study of shared clonotypes between healthy human individuals (TCRdb year 2020). To prepare the library, the immunoSEQ multiplex PCR assay was applied. The source is immuneACCESS, and TCRdb retained only in-frame sequences with V and J called. Part of the clones is not carried over; for the studies checked, unresolved V genes explain less than half of this, and the remainder is unexplained. Recorded for this sample are approximately 2,300,000 clones; 80% to 95% of them occurred a single time. The ten largest clones represent around 0.35% of the sample. Sequencing used naive CD4+ T cells from PBMCs. Read against the paper, the sample's cell subset or site label means: CD45RA+ positively selected. Receptors were obtained from a man younger than 35 in good health. Some clones in this sample may be carry-over from other donors' samples.

The rearrangement joins TRBV25-1 to TRBJ2-7, with 10 bases fitting TRBD1. Germline-derived CDR1 and CDR2 are MGHDK and SYGVNS. This CDR3 is built from 18 residues. With 3 bases clipped from V and 3 bases from J, the junction kept 14 bases outside the gene matches. For the CDR3, the DNA is TGTGCCAGCAGTGAGTCCAGAGTCCGGGACAGGGGCCACTACGAGCAGTACTTC. Translating gives CASSESRVRDRGHYEQYF.

The V call is TRBV6-5, the J call TRBJ1-5; no clear D gene. This CDR3 has 15 amino acids. V was trimmed by 6 bases and J by 0 bases, leaving 12 bases between them. The germline CDR1 and CDR2 sequences are MNHEY and SVGAGI. The DNA for the CDR3 is TGTGCCAGCAGGCGGACCCTGTATAGCAATCAGCCCCAGCATTTT. Its translation: CASRRTLYSNQPQHF.

V usage is TRBV11-2 and J usage is TRBJ2-5, with 8 bases fitting TRBD2. V was pared by 3 bases and J by 1 base, with 1 base of the junction left unmatched. This CDR3 contains 14 residues. CDR1 is SGHAT and CDR2 is FQNNGV in the germline V gene. CDR3 in amino acids: CASSFLAGQETQYF. DNA for the CDR3: TGTGCCAGCAGCTTTCTAGCGGGCCAAGAGACCCAGTACTTC.

The V and J genes are TRBV2 and TRBJ2-1; the D gene is possibly TRBD2 (5 bases). The germline CDR1 and CDR2 sequences are SNHLY and FYNNEI. Deletions cut 6 bases from V and 9 bases from J, with 12 bases between. The CDR3 consists of 12 residues. The CDR3 loop is CASSPGVGEQFF. CDR3 nucleotide sequence: TGTGCCAGCAGCCCCGGGGTTGGTGAGCAGTTCTTC.

The chain recombines TRBV7-2 with TRBJ1-6, with D hard to call. Trimming took off 1 base at V and 6 bases at J, with 10 bases between the two ends. The CDR3 spans 15 residues. Germline V CDR1 and CDR2: SGHTA, FQGNSA. The CDR3 loop is CASSLDTEPNSPLHF. DNA for the CDR3: TGTGCCAGCAGCTTAGACACGGAACCTAATTCACCCCTCCACTTT.

This sequence joins TRBV6-6 and TRBJ2-5; D remains ambiguous. CDR1 MNHNY and CDR2 SVGAGI come from the germline V gene (reference sequence). This CDR3 is 11 amino acids long. The V gene lost 5 bases and the J gene lost 10 bases, with 11 bases spanning the gap. The CDR3: CASSRSADQYF. In nucleotides, the CDR3 is TGTGCCAGCAGTCGAAGTGCTGACCAGTACTTC.

The genes are TRBV11-2 and TRBJ2-1; D may be TRBD2 (5 bases). Trimming stripped 3 bases from V and 5 bases from J, with 14 bases between. CDR3 length equals 15 residues. Per the germline V gene, CDR1 is SGHAT and CDR2 is FQNNGV. DNA of the CDR3: TGTGCCAGCAGCTTCCACATCCCGGGAAACAATGAGCAGTTCTTC. Encoded protein: CASSFHIPGNNEQFF.

The V call is TRBV7-9, the J call TRBJ2-7, with TRBD1 matching over 7 bases. Germline-derived CDR1 and CDR2 are SEHNR and FQNEAQ (reference sequence). V shed 5 bases, J shed 0 bases, and the junction held 7 bases outside the gene matches. CDR3 length: 15 residues. The CDR3 region is CASSTGTAPSYEQYF. The CDR3 DNA is TGTGCCAGCAGCACCGGGACAGCCCCCTCCTACGAGCAGTACTTC.

The chain is built from TRBV7-2 and TRBJ2-2; 9 positions agree with TRBD1. The ends lost 5 bases at V and 2 bases at J; junction bases unmatched: 6. Germline values: CDR1 SGHTA, CDR2 FQGNSA. This CDR3 is built from 16 residues. The CDR3 loop reads CASSRRGQGNTGELFF. The CDR3 nucleotides read TGTGCCAGCAGCCGTAGGGGACAGGGTAACACCGGGGAGCTGTTTTTT.

In this sample, this clone turned up a few times. The rearrangement uses TRBV10-3 and TRBJ1-2; D gene ambiguous. Trimming cost V 2 bases and J 1 base, with 2 bases left between them. CDR1 is ENHRY, CDR2 SYGVKD, per germline. There are 12 residues in the CDR3. CDR3 nucleotide sequence: TGTGCCATCAGTGAGGATAACTATGGCTACACCTTC. Its protein product is CAISEDNYGYTF.

This chain connects TRBV27 to TRBJ2-1; possible D gene TRBD2, 6 bases. The CDR3 covers 13 residues. V gave up 7 bases and J gave up 6 bases, with 13 bases separating them. Germline V gives CDR1 MNHEY, CDR2 SMNVEV (reference sequence). CDR3 amino acids: CASTRRGSNEQFF. The CDR3 nucleotides read TGTGCCAGCACCAGGAGGGGCAGCAATGAGCAGTTCTTC.

This chain uses TRBV14 with TRBJ1-5; no clear D gene. This CDR3 contains 15 residues. The germline gives CDR1 SGHDN, CDR2 FVKESK. V was cut by 1 base and J by 4 bases, with 11 bases left in between. The CDR3, as DNA: TGTGCCAGCAGCCAAGTCTCCCAGATAAATCAGCCCCAGCATTTT. Encoded protein: CASSQVSQINQPQHF.

J is TRBJ2-5 and V is TRBV2, with TRBD1 matching over 9 bases. The CDR3 length is 13 residues. The trim removed 8 bases at V and 10 bases at J, leaving 11 bases unmatched. Germline V CDR1 and CDR2: SNHLY, FYNNEI. CDR3 DNA sequence: TGTGCCAGCCGAGGACAGGGGCCTTTGGACCAGTACTTC. Amino acids: CASRGQGPLDQYF.

CDR3 region: CASSKRDGNTIYF. CDR3 bases: TGTGCCAGCAGCAAAAGGGACGGGAACACCATATATTTT. The chain is built from TRBV7-2 and TRBJ1-3; D is perhaps TRBD1 (5 bases). The CDR3 has 13 amino acids. Per the germline V gene, CDR1 is SGHTA and CDR2 is FQGNSA. With 5 bases removed from V and 7 bases from J, the gap between germline ends came to 12 bases.

This clone was seen just once. The V call is TRBV18, the J call TRBJ2-2; TRBD1 matches at 9 bases. Germline-derived CDR1 and CDR2 are KGHSH and LQKENI. V was pared by 0 bases and J by 4 bases, with 6 bases of the junction left unmatched. CDR3 size: 17 residues. This chain's CDR3 is CASSPPLQGARTGELFF. The CDR3 bases are TGTGCCAGCTCACCACCTCTACAGGGGGCGCGCACCGGGGAGCTGTTTTTT.

The rearrangement joins TRBV11-3 to TRBJ2-1; 7 bases line up with TRBD1. V was pared by 5 bases and J by 6 bases, with 10 bases of the junction left unmatched. Per germline, CDR1 SGHNT and CDR2 YENEEA. The CDR3 has 15 amino acids. Written as DNA, the CDR3 is TGTGCCAGCAGCCCTAGACAGGGAAAAGGCAATGAGCAGTTCTTC. Translating gives CASSPRQGKGNEQFF.

The CDR3: CASSWGGGRQETQYF. DNA of the CDR3: TGTGCCAGCAGCTGGGGAGGGGGCCGCCAAGAGACCCAGTACTTC. This rearrangement joins TRBV5-4 to TRBJ2-5, with D perhaps being TRBD1 or TRBD2 (7 bases each). The CDR3 extends over 15 amino acids. The germline gives CDR1 SGHNT, CDR2 YYREEE (reference sequence). Trimming took 3 bases from V and 1 from J, leaving 13 bases between them.

The chain has TRBV6-5 and TRBJ1-6, with 7 nucleotides matching TRBD1. J lost 10 bases, V lost 4 bases, and 7 bases had no gene match. The CDR3 length is 14 residues. CDR1 MNHEY and CDR2 SVGAGI come from the germline V gene. The CDR3 DNA reads TGTGCCAGCAGTTTAGGGGACAGCTCATCACCCCTCCACTTT. Encoded protein: CASSLGDSSSPLHF.

V is TRBV28 and J is TRBJ1-4, with no clear D. Deletions cut 3 bases from V and 8 bases from J, with 28 bases between. Germline assignment: CDR1 MDHEN and CDR2 SYDVKM. This CDR3 region has 19 residues. Here the CDR3 DNA reads TGTGCCAGCAGTTTGGTAGCCCCTCGGGCGGAGGGAGTAAGGGAAAAACTGTTTTTT. Translating gives CASSLVAPRAEGVREKLFF.

V and J are TRBV5-1 and TRBJ2-5, with D maybe TRBD2 (6 bases). V lost 2 bases to trimming and J lost 5 bases, with 13 bases between them. Germline CDR1 is SGHRS and CDR2 is YFSETQ. The CDR3 consists of 14 residues. For the CDR3, the DNA is TGCGCCAGCAGCTTAGGACATGGGGGGGAGACCCAGTACTTC. Translated, it gives CASSLGHGGETQYF.

The CDR3 here is CASSLRTGGGYGYTF. The DNA for the CDR3 is TGTGCCAGCAGTTTGAGGACAGGGGGCGGGTATGGCTACACCTTC. The chain is built from TRBV28 and TRBJ1-2; 11 bases are a match to TRBD1. Losses at the gene ends were 3 bases for V and 5 bases for J; bases not matched to a gene: 5. In germline, CDR1 is MDHEN, CDR2 SYDVKM. The CDR3 runs 15 residues.

This chain uses TRBV7-3 with TRBJ2-3, with no clear D. The CDR3 sequence is 15 residues long. Trimming removed 6 bases at V and 1 base at J, with 14 bases between. Germline CDR1 SGHTA, CDR2 FQGTGA. The CDR3 DNA follows: TGTGCCAGCAGTTCTAGGGTCGGTGGCACAGATACGCAGTATTTT. The encoded protein is CASSSRVGGTDTQYF. Using reference TRBV7-3 and TRBJ2-3 for the parts outside the CDR3, the full variable domain is GAGVSQTPSNKVTEKGKYVELRCDPISGHTALYWYRQSLGQGPEFLIYFQGTGAADDSGLPNDRFFAVRPEGSVSTLKIQRTERGDSAVYLCASSSRVGGTDTQYFGPGTRLTVL.

Remarks on this clone: This may arise from a read error, as a much more abundant clone is one base away. The same CDR3 also results from other DNA sequences found in this sample. This rearrangement joins TRBV5-4 to TRBJ1-1; D remains unclear. V was clipped by 0 bases and J by 0 bases, with 3 bases between them. Germline loops: CDR1 SGHNT, CDR2 YYREEE (reference sequence). The CDR3 length is 13 residues. In nucleotides, the CDR3 is TGTGCCAGCAGCTTGGAAGTGAACACTGAAGCTTTCTTT. Translation gives CASSLEVNTEAFF.

The gene calls are TRBV5-1 and TRBJ2-1; 7 bases align to TRBD2. V was clipped by 2 bases and J by 4 bases; unmatched bases: 9. Germline values: CDR1 SGHRS, CDR2 YFSETQ. The CDR3 extends over 16 amino acids. Written as DNA, the CDR3 is TGCGCCAGCAGCTTACTAACCGGGACTACTTACAATGAGCAGTTCTTC. It specifies CASSLLTGTTYNEQFF.

The chain combines TRBV10-3 with TRBJ2-5; D is possibly TRBD2 (6 bases). The V end was cut by 4 bases, the J end by 3 bases, with 9 bases between. The CDR3 is 13 residues long. Germline assignment: CDR1 ENHRY and CDR2 SYGVKD. CDR3 residues: CAISGAGKETQYF. CDR3 DNA: TGTGCCATCAGTGGCGCGGGAAAAGAGACCCAGTACTTC.

The V gene is TRBV30, the J gene TRBJ2-7; D gene unclear. This CDR3 contains 12 residues. V was trimmed by 4 bases and J by 9 bases, leaving 16 bases between them. CDR1 is GTSNPN, CDR2 SVGIG, per germline (reference sequence). The CDR3 DNA sequence: TGTGCCTGGAAGGGCCCGGCCAACAGGCAGTACTTC. Residues: CAWKGPANRQYF.

V usage is TRBV19 and J usage is TRBJ2-7; 9 bases line up with TRBD2. The V and J ends lost 6 bases and 4 bases, in that order; junction bases with no gene match: 10. This CDR3 is 15 amino acids long. Germline CDR1 reads LNHDA; CDR2 reads SQIVND (reference sequence). Written as DNA, the CDR3 is TGTGCCAGTAGCCCGCTTGCGGGAGGGATATACGAGCAGTACTTC. Residues: CASSPLAGGIYEQYF.